The 26 T cell receptor beta chains presented below share a single source sample, sequenced in a study of T cell clonotyping in hematopoietic cell transplantation. Repertoires were generated with immunoSEQ multiplex PCR, while TCRdb's copy carries only in-frame clones and drops some. The profile shows about 29,000 clones, approximately 90% of them singletons. The specimen comprised PBMCs, sampled 100 days after allogeneic stem cell transplant. The receptors shown here come from a female patient in her 50s who had an allogeneic stem cell transplant from a related donor, so the T cells may come from the graft donor. Some clones in this sample may be carry-over from other donors' samples.

This clone was observed a single time. The genes are TRBV2 and TRBJ1-4, with no clear D. The length of the CDR3 is 12 residues. Germline CDR1 reads SNHLY; CDR2 reads FYNNEI. The ends were cut back, 6 bases at V and 0 bases at J, with 2 bases in the middle. The CDR3 DNA reads as TGTGCCAGCAGATCAACTAATGAAAAACTGTTTTTT. This codes for CASRSTNEKLFF.

The rearrangement joins TRBV5-1 to TRBJ2-7; D ambiguous. The CDR3 extends over 14 amino acids. Germline V lookup: CDR1 SGHRS, CDR2 YFSETQ. Trimming removed 0 bases at V and 2 bases at J, with 9 bases between. The CDR3 protein is CASSLDAATYEQYF. The CDR3 DNA reads as TGCGCCAGCAGCTTGGATGCCGCCACCTACGAGCAGTACTTC.

The gene calls are TRBV4-2 and TRBJ2-7, with 9 bases aligning to TRBD1. The ends lost 1 base at V and 5 bases at J; junction bases unmatched: 6. CDR3 length: 15 amino acids. The germline V gene encodes CDR1 LGHNA and CDR2 YNFKEQ. The CDR3 nucleotides are TGTGCCAGCAGCCAAGTCGGACAGGGGAGAAACGAGCAGTACTTC. It translates to CASSQVGQGRNEQYF.

The rearrangement links TRBV29-1 to TRBJ2-7; D is possibly TRBD2 (6 bases). Deletions cut 3 bases from V and 4 bases from J, with 13 bases between. The CDR3 has 13 residues. Germline CDR1 is SQVTM and CDR2 is ANQGSEA. CDR3 sequence: CSVDGASGYEQYF. In nucleotides, the CDR3 is TGCAGCGTTGATGGCGCCAGCGGGTACGAGCAGTACTTC.

The chain has TRBV6-5 and TRBJ1-2, with D perhaps matching TRBD1 (5 bases). V was shortened by 0 bases and J by 2 bases, with 7 bases between the two germline ends. The CDR3 loop spans 14 amino acids. In germline, CDR1 is MNHEY, CDR2 SVGAGI. CDR3 nucleotides: TGTGCCAGCAGTTACTCGACAGACAACTATGGCTACACCTTC. Its protein product is CASSYSTDNYGYTF.

The rearrangement joins TRBV11-2 to TRBJ2-7; D is ambiguous. Per germline, CDR1 SGHAT and CDR2 FQNNGV. V dropped 3 bases and J dropped 0 bases, with 9 bases sitting between them. The CDR3 sequence is 14 residues long. DNA of the CDR3: TGTGCCAGCAGCTTGAACACCTTCTCCTACGAGCAGTACTTC. Protein sequence: CASSLNTFSYEQYF. The whole variable domain, remainder taken from reference TRBV11-2 and TRBJ2-7, is EAGVAQSPRYKIIEKRQSVAFWCNPISGHATLYWYQQILGQGPKLLIQFQNNGVVDDSQLPKDRFSAERLKGVDSTLKIQPAKLEDSAVYLCASSLNTFSYEQYFGPGTRLTVT.

This sequence joins TRBV19 and TRBJ2-6; D gene ambiguous. CDR1 and CDR2 (germline): LNHDA, SQIVND (reference sequence). Between the trimmed V and J ends, which lost 7 bases and 0 bases, there was a span of 13 bases. There are 16 residues in the CDR3. CDR3: CASNVPGISGANVLTF. The CDR3, as DNA: TGTGCCAGTAACGTTCCGGGTATCTCTGGGGCCAACGTCCTGACTTTC.

This clone came up a few times. The genes are TRBV6-6 and TRBJ2-7, with D possibly TRBD1 on 6 matching bases. Germline V gene lookup returns CDR1 MNHNY and CDR2 SVGAGI (reference sequence). V lost 2 bases and J 5 bases, leaving 16 bases between the germline ends. This CDR3 spans 15 amino acids. The CDR3 DNA is TGTGCCAGCAGTTACCCAGCAGGGGCGGCAAACGAGCAGTACTTC. It is translated as CASSYPAGAANEQYF.

The chain joins TRBV5-1 to TRBJ1-3; 7 bases map to TRBD1. Trimming removed 0 bases from V and 0 bases from J; junction bases left unmatched: 3. The CDR3 totals 16 residues. The germline gives CDR1 SGHRS, CDR2 YFSETQ. The DNA for the CDR3 is TGCGCCAGCAGCTTGGGGTGGGACAGCTCTGGAAACACCATATATTTT. Its protein is CASSLGWDSSGNTIYF.

The V and J genes are TRBV11-2 and TRBJ2-1; D is perhaps TRBD1 or TRBD2 (5 bases each). V lost 1 base, J lost 3 bases, and 7 bases lay in between. The CDR3 is 14 amino acids. Looked up from germline, CDR1 is SGHAT and CDR2 is FQNNGV. DNA for the CDR3: TGTGCCAGCAGCTTAGGGGGGTTCTACAATGAGCAGTTCTTC. Its protein is CASSLGGFYNEQFF. The entire variable domain, with the rest obtained from reference TRBV11-2 and TRBJ2-1, is as follows: EAGVAQSPRYKIIEKRQSVAFWCNPISGHATLYWYQQILGQGPKLLIQFQNNGVVDDSQLPKDRFSAERLKGVDSTLKIQPAKLEDSAVYLCASSLGGFYNEQFFGPGTRLTVL.

The chain recombines TRBV19 with TRBJ1-6; 10 positions match TRBD1. The V and J ends lost 3 bases and 10 bases, in that order; junction bases with no gene match: 3. CDR3 length equals 14 residues. Germline V gene lookup returns CDR1 LNHDA and CDR2 SQIVND (reference sequence). CDR3 protein: CASSIGTGESPLHF. Written as DNA, the CDR3 is TGTGCCAGTAGTATTGGGACAGGGGAATCACCCCTCCACTTT.

V and J are TRBV6-5 and TRBJ1-2, with unresolved D. CDR3 length: 14 residues. V was cut by 5 bases and J by 4 bases, with 14 bases left in between. Per the germline V gene, CDR1 is MNHEY and CDR2 is SVGAGI. CDR3 sequence reads: CASSGTALPYGYTF. The CDR3 coding sequence is TGTGCCAGCAGTGGTACAGCCCTCCCCTATGGCTACACCTTC.

J is TRBJ2-2 and V is TRBV9; maybe TRBD2 (6 bases). V shed 0 bases and J shed 5 bases, with 14 bases lying between them. The CDR3 sequence is 16 residues long. The germline V gene has CDR1 SGDLS and CDR2 YYNGEE. CDR3: CASSVGGLRGTGELFF. The CDR3 DNA reads TGTGCCAGCAGCGTAGGGGGACTGCGAGGGACCGGGGAGCTGTTTTTT.

J is TRBJ1-1 and V is TRBV6-1; tentative D call: TRBD1 (6 bases). The CDR3 spans 13 residues. Trimming stripped 7 bases from V and 1 base from J, with 10 bases between. CDR1 is MNHNS and CDR2 is SASEGT in the germline V gene. CDR3 protein: CASIRTENTEAFF. Written as DNA, the CDR3 is TGTGCCAGCATCAGGACAGAGAACACTGAAGCTTTCTTT.

The chain combines TRBV2 with TRBJ1-2; unclear D gene. V lost 0 bases, J lost 3 bases, and 8 bases lay in between. From germline, CDR1 is SNHLY and CDR2 FYNNEI. The CDR3 loop spans 14 amino acids. CDR3 nucleotides: TGTGCCAGCAGTGAAGCTCTCACAGACTATGGCTACACCTTC. Translation gives CASSEALTDYGYTF. Filled out from reference TRBV2 and TRBJ1-2, the complete variable domain reads EPEVTQTPSHQVTQMGQEVILRCVPISNHLYFYWYRQILGQKVEFLVSFYNNEISEKSEIFDDQFSVERPDGSNFTLKIRSTKLEDSAMYFCASSEALTDYGYTFGSGTRLTVV.

This clone occurred a few times. The V and J genes are TRBV2 and TRBJ2-5; D may be TRBD1 or TRBD2 (5 bases each). The length of the CDR3 is 13 residues. Germline V gene lookup returns CDR1 SNHLY and CDR2 FYNNEI. The V end lost 4 bases, the J end lost 4 bases, and 10 bases lay between the germline ends. CDR3 DNA: TGTGCCAGCAGTGTCCGGGACCGAGAGACCCAGTACTTC. Residues: CASSVRDRETQYF.

The chain is built from TRBV30 and TRBJ1-1; TRBD1 might be the D (5 bases). Trimming took 1 base from V and 11 from J, leaving 11 bases between them. CDR1 is GTSNPN and CDR2 is SVGIG in the germline V gene (reference sequence). The CDR3 totals 11 residues. CDR3: CAWSESRDAFF. The CDR3 DNA reads as TGTGCCTGGAGTGAGTCCCGGGACGCTTTCTTT.

The rearrangement uses TRBV19 and TRBJ2-7; 7 bases match TRBD2. The CDR3 totals 15 residues. Losses at the gene ends were 1 base for V and 2 bases for J; bases not matched to a gene: 5. Germline values: CDR1 LNHDA, CDR2 SQIVND (reference sequence). The CDR3 spells CASSIGAGLTYEQYF. The CDR3 DNA reads TGTGCCAGTAGTATAGGAGCGGGACTTACCTACGAGCAGTACTTC.

V and J are TRBV5-1 and TRBJ2-3; the match to TRBD2 covers 11 bases. V shed 4 bases and J 3 bases; nucleotides not matched to a gene: 7. The CDR3 covers 16 residues. CDR1 is SGHRS, CDR2 YFSETQ, per germline. The CDR3, as DNA: TGCGCCAGCAGCCCACTTAGCGGGGGGGGTACAGATACGCAGTATTTT. Amino acid sequence: CASSPLSGGGTDTQYF.

The V gene is TRBV10-3, the J gene TRBJ1-5; the D is unclear. The V gene's germline CDR1 is ENHRY and CDR2 SYGVKD. This CDR3 spans 13 amino acids. Trimming stripped 6 bases from V and 5 bases from J, with 11 bases between. CDR3: CAIRDDNYQPQHF. CDR3 coding DNA: TGTGCCATCAGGGATGACAATTATCAGCCCCAGCATTTT.

The rearrangement uses TRBV19 and TRBJ2-3, with a tentative D call TRBD2 (5 bases). Germline assignment: CDR1 LNHDA and CDR2 SQIVND (reference sequence). The V gene lost 3 bases and the J gene lost 6 bases, with 13 bases spanning the gap. The length of the CDR3 is 14 residues. DNA of the CDR3: TGTGCCAGTAGTATGGGGTCAGTAGCGGATACGCAGTATTTT. It encodes CASSMGSVADTQYF.

This chain joins TRBV4-2 and TRBJ1-6; D is uncertain. Looked up from germline, CDR1 is LGHNA and CDR2 is YNFKEQ. The CDR3 has 15 residues. V dropped 4 bases and J dropped 8 bases, with 15 bases sitting between them. CDR3 sequence (DNA): TGTGCCAGCAGCCCAAGAGGGTCAGAAGATTCACCCCTCCACTTT. Residues: CASSPRGSEDSPLHF.

The CDR3 DNA sequence: TGTGCCAGCACCCAGAGGGAGACCCAGTACTTC. Translation gives CASTQRETQYF. The chain links TRBV6-5 to TRBJ2-5; no firm D call. This CDR3 comprises 11 residues. From germline, CDR1 is MNHEY and CDR2 SVGAGI. Trimming left V 7 bases short and J 5 bases short, with 8 bases between.

J is TRBJ2-7 and V is TRBV4-1, with D perhaps assigned TRBD1 or TRBD2 (5 bases each). The CDR3 runs 12 residues. Germline V gene lookup returns CDR1 MGHRA and CDR2 YSYEKL. V was shortened by 1 base and J by 4 bases, with 5 bases between the two germline ends. CDR3 in amino acids: CASSQGGYEQYF. The CDR3 region has the DNA TGCGCCAGCAGCCAAGGGGGGTACGAGCAGTACTTC.

This CDR3 is CASSPGDTGELFF. The CDR3 DNA follows: TGTGCCAGCTCACCCGGTGACACCGGGGAGCTGTTTTTT. V is TRBV18 and J is TRBJ2-2; D call uncertain. The CDR3 runs to 13 residues. The ends were cut back, 3 bases at V and 3 bases at J, with 5 bases in the middle. The V gene's germline CDR1 is KGHSH and CDR2 LQKENI.

The rearrangement joins TRBV11-3 to TRBJ2-7; 10 bases align to TRBD1. The V gene end was trimmed by 3 bases and the J gene end by 5 bases; junction bases not matched to a gene: 4. Germline V lookup: CDR1 SGHNT, CDR2 YENEEA. This CDR3 has 14 residues. CDR3 in amino acids: CASSFGTGVNEQYF. The CDR3 DNA follows: TGTGCCAGCAGCTTCGGGACAGGGGTGAACGAGCAGTACTTC.